Below, 20 T cell receptor beta chains from the same sample are listed, as sequenced in a study of blood T cells in healthy people across ages. A sample-barcoded 5' primer and a J-beta primer mix were used in a second PCR of about 7 to 12 cycles. TCRdb used MiXCR to reprocess the 5' RACE reads, holding one entry per CDR3 protein. In the table there are roughly 1.6 million distinct CDR3 sequences, around 35% of which are singletons. Sequenced material: blood. All receptors derive from a woman in her 30s in good health.

This clonotype has ten or more counts. The V call is TRBV4-1, the J call TRBJ2-7, with D maybe TRBD2 (6 bases). The CDR3 consists of 15 residues. Per the germline V gene, CDR1 is MGHRA and CDR2 is YSYEKL. The V and J ends lost 1 base and 2 bases respectively, with 12 bases between them. CDR3 in amino acids: CASSQVGGRTYEQYF. CDR3 DNA sequence: TGCGCCAGCAGCCAAGTTGGAGGGCGGACCTACGAGCAGTACTTC.

This clonotype was seen ten or more times. V and J are TRBV20-1 and TRBJ2-3; D remains unclear. V shed 5 bases and J shed 0 bases, with 6 bases lying between them. This CDR3 region has 12 residues. The germline gives CDR1 DFQATT, CDR2 SNEGSKA (reference sequence). The CDR3 coding sequence is TGCAGTGCTGTACAGAGCACAGATACGCAGTATTTT. Translation gives CSAVQSTDTQYF.

Only one count was recorded for this clonotype. The chain combines TRBV6-1 with TRBJ2-7, with TRBD2 matching 9 bases. The V and J ends lost 7 bases and 3 bases, in that order; junction bases with no gene match: 7. This CDR3 is 14 amino acids long. Germline loops: CDR1 MNHNS, CDR2 SASEGT. The CDR3 bases are TGTGCCAGCACTGCTAGCGGGACTCACTACGAGCAGTACTTC. Translating it yields CASTASGTHYEQYF.

The V call is TRBV6-5, the J call TRBJ1-1; D gene uncertain. In germline, CDR1 is MNHEY, CDR2 SVGAGI. There are 13 residues in the CDR3. Trimming shortened V by 2 bases and J by 1 base, and 5 bases separated the two germline ends. CDR3 sequence reads: CASSYMRNTEAFF. Written as DNA, the CDR3 is TGTGCCAGCAGTTACATGAGGAACACTGAAGCTTTCTTT.

Points on this clonotype: One base away lies a much larger clone, so this may be a sequencing read error. J is TRBJ2-5 and V is TRBV12-3 or TRBV12-4; TRBD2 matches at 8 bases. The CDR3 totals 14 residues. In DNA form, the CDR3 reads TGTGCCAACAGTTACGGGGGGGCCTCGGAGACCCAGTACTTC. Its protein is CANSYGGASETQYF.

This clonotype occurred a few times. This chain connects TRBV15 to TRBJ1-2; D might be TRBD1 (5 bases). Trimming removed 1 base at V and 4 bases at J, with 16 bases between. The germline V gene encodes CDR1 LNHNV and CDR2 YYDKDF (reference sequence). CDR3 size: 16 residues. The CDR3 nucleotides are TGTGCCACCAGCAGAGGTCTTGCAGGGTCAACCTATGGCTACACCTTC. It encodes CATSRGLAGSTYGYTF.

The chain employs TRBV9 and TRBJ2-3; the match to TRBD2 covers 8 bases. The CDR3 contains 17 residues. J gave up 0 bases and V 0 bases, and 6 bases lay outside the gene matches. Germline CDR1 and CDR2: SGDLS and YYNGEE. This CDR3 is CASSVALTSGSTDTQYF. The CDR3 bases are TGTGCCAGCAGCGTAGCCCTCACTAGCGGTAGCACAGATACGCAGTATTTT.

The CDR3 DNA reads as TGCAGTGCCAGCATGGGGCTAGGGACAGATACGCAGTATTTT. Encoded protein: CSASMGLGTDTQYF. The rearrangement joins TRBV20-1 to TRBJ2-3, with a weak D call TRBD1 (5 bases). Trimming shortened V by 6 bases and J by 3 bases, and 16 bases separated the two germline ends. There are 14 residues in the CDR3. Germline CDR1 DFQATT, CDR2 SNEGSKA (reference sequence).

The chain couples TRBV7-3 to TRBJ2-1, with 8 bases fitting TRBD1. Trimming at V came to 4 bases and at J to 6 bases, leaving 8 bases not matched to a gene. The CDR3 runs to 15 residues. Germline CDR1 reads SGHTA; CDR2 reads FQGTGA. The CDR3 nucleotides are TGTGCCAGCAGCTCTAGGACAGGGCGGCTCAATGAGCAGTTCTTC. Residues: CASSSRTGRLNEQFF.

This clonotype has a handful of counts. The CDR3 DNA reads TGTGCCAGGGCGGGCGGGAGCCAAGAGACCCAGTACTTC. This translates into CARAGGSQETQYF. This chain links TRBV6-7 with TRBJ2-5; TRBD2 aligns across 7 bases. TRBV6-7 is an ORF; its function is uncertain. V gave up 9 bases and J gave up 1 base; unmatched junction bases: 5. This CDR3 region has 13 residues.

This rearrangement joins TRBV7-8 to TRBJ1-4; possibly TRBD1 for D (6 bases). This CDR3 comprises 16 residues. V was shortened by 3 bases and J by 0 bases, with 11 bases between the two germline ends. Germline CDR1 SGHVS, CDR2 FQNEAQ. In nucleotides, the CDR3 is TGTGCCAGCAGCTTGGGTGGACAGCCAACTAATGAAAAACTGTTTTTT. Translated: CASSLGGQPTNEKLFF.

To note about this clonotype: The conserved closing phenylalanine or tryptophan is absent in this CDR3, likely reflecting a read error. The chain couples TRBV7-2 to TRBJ2-7; 11 bases match TRBD1. Losses at the gene ends were 6 bases for V and 0 bases for J; bases not matched to a gene: 16. Germline V gene sequence: CDR1 SGHTA, CDR2 FQGNSA. The CDR3 has 19 amino acids. The CDR3 reads CASSFLPGQGVTASYEQYL. The CDR3 DNA is TGTGCCAGCAGTTTCCTTCCGGGACAGGGGGTCACCGCCTCCTACGAGCAGTACCTC.

The chain employs TRBV20-1 and TRBJ2-5; D is undetermined. The CDR3 spans 14 residues. V gave up 0 bases and J gave up 2 bases, with 10 bases separating them. CDR1 and CDR2 from the germline V gene are DFQATT and SNEGSKA (reference sequence). The chain's CDR3 is CSARDQGLQETQYF. The CDR3 DNA follows: TGCAGTGCTAGAGATCAAGGGCTACAAGAGACCCAGTACTTC.

The chain combines TRBV6-2 or TRBV6-3 with TRBJ2-7, with 7 bases aligning to TRBD2. In germline, CDR1 is MNHEY, CDR2 SVGEGT. J was trimmed by 0 bases and V by 1 base; bases with no gene match: 6. This CDR3 comprises 16 residues. This CDR3 is CASSYFRREPSYEQYF. The CDR3 coding sequence is TGTGCCAGCAGTTACTTTCGGCGGGAGCCCTCCTACGAGCAGTACTTC.

This chain joins TRBV4-1 and TRBJ2-1, with 8 bases identical to TRBD2. Losses at the gene ends were 4 bases for V and 7 bases for J; bases not matched to a gene: 9. Germline V gene data show CDR1 as MGHRA and CDR2 as YSYEKL. The CDR3 has 15 amino acids. CDR3 protein: CASSLTGGLNNEQFF. As DNA, the CDR3 is TGCGCCAGCAGCCTGACGGGGGGGCTAAATAATGAGCAGTTCTTC.

This clonotype was found a few times. Here the CDR3 reads CSARPRGQDYGYTF. In DNA, the CDR3 is TGCAGTGCTAGACCCAGGGGGCAGGACTATGGCTACACCTTC. The rearrangement links TRBV20-1 to TRBJ1-2; TRBD1 aligns across 8 bases. Germline trimming cut 2 bases from V and 3 bases from J; bases unmatched to any gene: 5. The V gene's germline CDR1 is DFQATT and CDR2 SNEGSKA (reference sequence). This CDR3 spans 14 amino acids.

The sample holds many counts of this clonotype. The chain recombines TRBV10-3 with TRBJ2-7, with D possibly matching TRBD1 (5 bases). This CDR3 region has 12 residues. Trimming stripped 8 bases from V and 0 bases from J, with 8 bases between. Per germline, CDR1 ENHRY and CDR2 SYGVKD. CDR3 amino acids: CAIGQISYEQYF. CDR3 nucleotide sequence: TGTGCCATCGGACAAATCTCCTACGAGCAGTACTTC.

The chain is built from TRBV10-3 and TRBJ2-1; 11 bases fit TRBD1. The J segment lost 6 bases and the V segment lost 0 bases, leaving 1 base of the junction unmatched. Germline lookup yields CDR1 ENHRY and CDR2 SYGVKD. CDR3 size: 15 residues. Here the CDR3 DNA reads TGTGCCATCAGTGAGTCAGGGACAGGGGGCAATGAGCAGTTCTTC. Its protein is CAISESGTGGNEQFF.

Many counts were recorded for this clonotype. The chain recombines TRBV7-2 with TRBJ2-5; tentative D call: TRBD1 (6 bases). The germline gives CDR1 SGHTA, CDR2 FQGNSA. This CDR3 region has 13 residues. Between the trimmed V and J ends, which lost 7 bases and 4 bases, there was a span of 13 bases. CDR3 sequence: CASNDPGAETQYF. CDR3 sequence (DNA): TGTGCCAGCAACGATCCAGGGGCAGAGACCCAGTACTTC.

This clonotype was recorded many times. At one boundary the junction diverges from the germline segment, which might be a read error. The chain uses TRBV4-1 and TRBJ1-2; no definite D call. CDR3 length: 13 residues. Germline CDR1 and CDR2: MGHRA and YSYEKL. CDR3 coding DNA: TGTGCCAGCAGCCAAGATGGCGGCTATGGCTACACCTTC. Amino acids: CASSQDGGYGYTF.